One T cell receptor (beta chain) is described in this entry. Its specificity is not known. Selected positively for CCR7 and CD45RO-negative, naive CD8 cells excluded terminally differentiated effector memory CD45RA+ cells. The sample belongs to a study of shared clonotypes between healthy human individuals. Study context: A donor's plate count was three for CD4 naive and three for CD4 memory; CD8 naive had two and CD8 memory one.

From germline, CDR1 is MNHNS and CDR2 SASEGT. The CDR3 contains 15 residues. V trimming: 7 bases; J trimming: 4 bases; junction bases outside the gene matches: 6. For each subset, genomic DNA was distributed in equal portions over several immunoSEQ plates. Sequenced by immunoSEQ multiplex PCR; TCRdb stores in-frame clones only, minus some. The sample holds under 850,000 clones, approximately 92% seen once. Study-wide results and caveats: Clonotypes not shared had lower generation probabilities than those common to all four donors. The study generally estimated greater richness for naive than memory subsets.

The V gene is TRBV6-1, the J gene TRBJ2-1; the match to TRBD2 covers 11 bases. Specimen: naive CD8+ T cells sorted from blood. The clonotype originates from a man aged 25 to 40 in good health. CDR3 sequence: CASIDSGREYNEQFF. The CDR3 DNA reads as TGTGCCAGCATCGATAGCGGGAGGGAGTACAATGAGCAGTTCTTC.